Shown below are 29 T cell receptor beta chains from a single sample sequenced in a study of blood T cells in healthy people across ages. Using a J-beta primer mix together with a sample-barcoded 5' primer, a second PCR was run for 7 to 11 cycles. TCRdb recomputed calls from the 5' RACE reads with MiXCR, one row per CDR3 protein. The sample includes hundreds of thousands of distinct CDR3 sequences, roughly 32% of them seen just once. Sequencing was performed on blood. These receptors all stem from a woman of 80 years or more in good health.

This clonotype showed up just a few times. V gene TRBV5-5 combines with J gene TRBJ2-2; no clear D gene. Germline assignment: CDR1 SGHKS and CDR2 YYEKEE (reference sequence). The CDR3 runs 13 residues. Trimming shortened V by 0 bases and J by 9 bases, and 9 bases separated the two germline ends. CDR3 protein: CASSLVGSRELFF. The DNA of the CDR3 is TGTGCCAGCAGCTTGGTCGGGTCCAGGGAGCTGTTTTTT.

This clonotype was detected many times. The rearrangement joins TRBV23-1 to TRBJ1-2; D is perhaps TRBD1 (5 bases). TRBV23-1 is an ORF, and what it does is uncertain. V dropped 2 bases and J dropped 5 bases, with 42 bases sitting between them. The CDR3 has 24 amino acids. The CDR3 reads CASSQAGATKYRDRISPDPYGYTF. DNA of the CDR3: TGCGCCAGCAGTCAAGCAGGAGCAACGAAATACCGGGACCGGATATCTCCGGACCCTTATGGCTACACCTTC.

The chain combines TRBV27 with TRBJ2-7; the match to TRBD1 covers 8 bases. The CDR3 has 15 amino acids. Per the germline V gene, CDR1 is MNHEY and CDR2 is SMNVEV (reference sequence). Unmatched junction bases numbered 6, after V lost 3 bases and J lost 2 bases. Written as DNA, the CDR3 is TGTGCCAGCAGTTTGCTCGGGACAGGAACCTACGAGCAGTACTTC. Its translation: CASSLLGTGTYEQYF.

The chain has TRBV3-1 and TRBJ1-1, with D uncertain. Germline V gene sequence: CDR1 LGHDT, CDR2 YNNKEL (reference sequence). V was cut by 4 bases and J by 1 base, with 13 bases left in between. The CDR3 length is 15 residues. The CDR3 protein is CASSPIRHPNTEAFF. For the CDR3, the DNA is TGTGCCAGCAGCCCGATTCGACACCCGAACACTGAAGCTTTCTTT.

This clonotype was seen more than once but under ten times. This may be a read error, as it is one base from a much larger clone. The rearrangement links TRBV5-1 to TRBJ2-1; either TRBD1 or TRBD2 may supply D (5 bases each). The germline V gene encodes CDR1 SGHRS and CDR2 YFSETQ. Trimming shortened V by 0 bases and J by 6 bases, and 16 bases separated the two germline ends. This CDR3 is 16 amino acids long. The CDR3 loop is CASSLAGGLGGNEQFF. As DNA, the CDR3 is TGCGCCAGCAGCTTGGCCGGCGGGCTTGGGGGCAATGAGCAGTTCTTC.

This clonotype was seen many times. This rearrangement joins TRBV11-2 to TRBJ2-1; 9 bases align to TRBD2. There are 16 residues in the CDR3. The germline V gene encodes CDR1 SGHAT and CDR2 FQNNGV. J lost 6 bases, V lost 0 bases, and 6 bases had no gene match. CDR3: CASSLDRGRGGNEQFF. CDR3 nucleotides: TGTGCCAGCAGCTTAGATCGCGGGAGGGGGGGCAATGAGCAGTTCTTC.

A word on this clonotype: At one boundary the junction diverges from the germline segment, which might be a read error. This chain connects TRBV4-3 to TRBJ2-5; 7 nucleotides align to TRBD1. This CDR3 comprises 15 residues. CDR1 is LGHNA, CDR2 YSLEER, per germline. The CDR3 loop reads CASNHMTGYQETQYF. CDR3 coding DNA: TGCGCCAGCAATCATATGACAGGGTACCAGGAGACCCAGTACTTC.

The CDR3 spells CASSWTSGGRNEQYF. The CDR3 nucleotides read TGTGCCAGCAGTTGGACTAGCGGGGGAAGGAATGAGCAGTACTTC. The rearrangement joins TRBV7-2 to TRBJ2-5; 13 bases line up with TRBD2. CDR1 is SGHTA, CDR2 FQGNSA, per germline. This CDR3 has 15 residues. After removal of 6 bases from V and 11 bases from J, the junction contained 12 bases not matched to a gene.

This clonotype appeared a few times. The V gene is TRBV7-2, the J gene TRBJ1-5, with 12 bases identical to TRBD1. The CDR3 covers 16 residues. The junction had 5 bases not matched to a gene; V was cut back by 3 bases and J by 5 bases. Germline loops: CDR1 SGHTA, CDR2 FQGNSA. The CDR3 loop is CASSFPGTGGHQPQHF. DNA for the CDR3: TGTGCCAGCAGCTTCCCGGGGACAGGGGGCCATCAGCCCCAGCATTTT.

For this clonotype: A much larger clone sits a single nucleotide away, making a read error possible. This chain links TRBV5-4 with TRBJ2-1; no reliable D call. The CDR3 is 13 amino acids. The V and J ends lost 3 bases and 6 bases respectively, with 10 bases between them. The germline V gene has CDR1 SGHNT and CDR2 YYREEE (reference sequence). The CDR3 nucleotides read TGTGCCAGCAGCTCGGTTCGCAGCAATGAGCAGTTCTTC. This sequence encodes CASSSVRSNEQFF.

Worth noting for this clonotype: A much larger clone sits a single nucleotide away, making a read error possible. The CDR3 region has the DNA TGTGTCAGCAGCTTGGTGGCAAGCTCCTACAATGAGCAGTTCTTC. As protein: CVSSLVASSYNEQFF. The chain employs TRBV5-6 and TRBJ2-1; no firm D call. Germline values: CDR1 SGHDT, CDR2 YYEEEE. CDR3 length: 15 amino acids.

This clonotype occurred a few times. This may arise from a read error, as a much more abundant clone is one base away. The chain is built from TRBV5-1 and TRBJ2-7; TRBD2 agrees at 7 bases. Trimming removed 7 bases from V and 7 bases from J; junction bases left unmatched: 5. This CDR3 has 11 residues. Germline-derived CDR1 and CDR2 are SGHRS and YFSETQ. The DNA of the CDR3 is TGCGCCAGCGGGGGGGGGACTGAGCAGTACTTC. As protein: CASGGGTEQYF.

The chain couples TRBV28 to TRBJ2-3, with D perhaps TRBD1 (5 bases). V was cut by 10 bases and J by 1 base, with 15 bases left in between. The CDR3 is made up of 14 amino acids. Germline-derived CDR1 and CDR2 are MDHEN and SYDVKM. This CDR3 is CAIVGAVGTDTQYF. CDR3 in DNA: TGTGCCATTGTTGGGGCCGTCGGCACAGATACGCAGTATTTT. The full variable domain, completed using reference TRBV28 and TRBJ2-3, is DVKVTQSSRYLVKRTGEKVFLECVQDMDHENMFWYRQDPGLGLRLIYFSYDVKMKEKGDIPEGYSVSREKKERFSLILESASTNQTSMYLCAIVGAVGTDTQYFGPGTRLTVL.

This clonotype was counted many times. This chain connects TRBV9 to TRBJ1-4; tentatively, D is TRBD1 (6 bases). Trimming removed 3 bases from V and 0 bases from J, with 21 bases in between. The length of the CDR3 is 19 residues. CDR1 SGDLS and CDR2 YYNGEE come from the germline V gene. CDR3 loop: CASSAIRGGSTATNEKLFF. CDR3 coding DNA: TGTGCCAGCAGCGCCATCAGGGGAGGGTCTACTGCAACTAATGAAAAACTGTTTTTT. The full variable domain, with the rest looked up from reference TRBV9 and TRBJ1-4, is DSGVTQTPKHLITATGQRVTLRCSPRSGDLSVYWYQQSLDQGLQFLIQYYNGEERAKGNILERFSAQQFPDLHSELNLSSLELGDSALYFCASSAIRGGSTATNEKLFFGSGTQLSVL.

The V gene is TRBV14, the J gene TRBJ1-1; 8 nucleotides match TRBD1. The CDR3 sequence is 15 residues long. Per the germline V gene, CDR1 is SGHDN and CDR2 is FVKESK. The V segment lost 2 bases and the J segment 6 bases; nucleotides outside the gene matches: 8. In DNA form, the CDR3 reads TGTGCCAGCAGCCAAAGACAGGGGAACTCCGCTGAAGCTTTCTTT. Translating gives CASSQRQGNSAEAFF.

Notes on this clonotype: Being one base from a much bigger clone, this may be a read error. The conserved phenylalanine or tryptophan normally closing the CDR3 is absent here, so this likely arose from a read error. The CDR3 loop reads CATSSTGPGQETQYL. The CDR3 nucleotides are TGTGCCACCAGCTCGACTGGGCCTGGGCAAGAGACCCAGTACTTA. The chain is built from TRBV15 and TRBJ2-5; D is undetermined. V was clipped by 5 bases and J by 2 bases, with 15 bases between them. This CDR3 spans 15 amino acids. Germline assignment: CDR1 LNHNV and CDR2 YYDKDF (reference sequence).

The chain couples TRBV5-4 to TRBJ1-1, with D perhaps TRBD1 (5 bases). The CDR3 runs to 16 residues. V was pared by 0 bases and J by 4 bases, with 16 bases between. Per germline, CDR1 SGHNT and CDR2 YYREEE (reference sequence). CDR3 loop: CASSLAGFTGGTEAFF. As DNA, the CDR3 is TGTGCCAGCAGCTTGGCCGGCTTTACCGGGGGCACTGAAGCTTTCTTT.

As DNA, the CDR3 is TGTGCCAGCAGCTTTTTATCAGGACAGCTCGAGCAGTACTTC. Protein: CASSFLSGQLEQYF. The chain uses TRBV7-9 and TRBJ2-7, with D maybe TRBD1 (6 bases). V lost 3 bases and J 6 bases, leaving 15 bases between the germline ends. Germline CDR1 SEHNR, CDR2 FQNEAQ (reference sequence). The CDR3 is 14 residues long.

This clonotype was recorded at least ten times. The rearrangement joins TRBV6-5 to TRBJ1-5; TRBD1 agrees at 7 bases. The CDR3 has 14 amino acids. V lost 6 bases to trimming and J lost 3 bases; unmatched junction nucleotides: 5. CDR1 is MNHEY and CDR2 is SVGAGI in the germline V gene. CDR3 loop: CASRRQGPNQPQHF. In nucleotides, the CDR3 is TGTGCCAGCAGAAGACAGGGCCCCAATCAGCCCCAGCATTTT.

This clonotype has a count of ten or more. J is TRBJ2-1 and V is TRBV7-2; 14 bases are a match to TRBD2. The CDR3 runs 18 residues. The V and J ends lost 5 bases and 7 bases, in that order; junction bases with no gene match: 13. Germline CDR1 reads SGHTA; CDR2 reads FQGNSA. CDR3 in amino acids: CASSPNPGLAGDSNEQFF. DNA of the CDR3: TGTGCCAGCAGCCCCAATCCGGGACTAGCGGGGGATTCGAATGAGCAGTTCTTC. The variable domain in full, with the rest retrieved from reference TRBV7-2 and TRBJ2-1, is GAGVSQSPSNKVTEKGKDVELRCDPISGHTALYWYRQSLGQGLEFLIYFQGNSAPDKSGLPSDRFSAERTGGSVSTLTIQRTQQEDSAVYLCASSPNPGLAGDSNEQFFGPGTRLTVL.

Turning to this clonotype: Its ends do not fully match the called genes, so a read error is possible. This rearrangement joins TRBV10-3 to TRBJ1-4; maybe TRBD1 (5 bases). Germline CDR1 ENHRY, CDR2 SYGVKD. The CDR3 extends over 13 amino acids. CDR3 protein: CAINSGGAERLFF. CDR3 DNA: TGTGCCATCAATTCAGGTGGGGCTGAAAGACTGTTTTTT.

The chain couples TRBV20-1 to TRBJ2-1; TRBD2 aligns across 7 bases. Germline CDR1 and CDR2: DFQATT and SNEGSKA (reference sequence). The CDR3 is 14 residues long. The ends lost 4 bases at V and 4 bases at J; junction bases unmatched: 7. CDR3 DNA: TGCAGTGCTACTACGGGACTAAGATACAATGAGCAGTTCTTC. Its protein is CSATTGLRYNEQFF.

This chain joins TRBV29-1 and TRBJ2-1; D gene uncertain. The CDR3 is made up of 13 amino acids. V was shortened by 8 bases and J by 7 bases, with 18 bases between the two germline ends. Germline V gene lookup returns CDR1 SQVTM and CDR2 ANQGSEA. The CDR3 DNA follows: TGCAGCCCAAAGGTCTTGGGCAGAAATGAGCAGTTCTTC. This translates into CSPKVLGRNEQFF.

This clonotype came up many times. This chain connects TRBV29-1 to TRBJ2-1; TRBD2 matches 8 bases. V lost 4 bases to trimming and J lost 5 bases; unmatched junction nucleotides: 7. Germline CDR1 and CDR2: SQVTM and ANQGSEA. This CDR3 has 14 residues. As DNA, the CDR3 is TGCAGCGTTGCCCGGGGGGGCCTGGACAATGAGCAGTTCTTC. This gives the protein CSVARGGLDNEQFF.

This clonotype came up many times. V usage is TRBV28 and J usage is TRBJ2-7, with D tentatively TRBD2 (5 bases). Germline V gene data show CDR1 as MDHEN and CDR2 as SYDVKM. This CDR3 has 13 amino acids. The V gene lost 5 bases and the J gene lost 3 bases, with 11 bases spanning the gap. CDR3 sequence (DNA): TGTGCCAGCAGTATCTTCCGGGGCTACGAGCAGTACTTC. Encoded protein: CASSIFRGYEQYF.

The rearrangement links TRBV30 to TRBJ2-2, with D uncertain. V shed 4 bases and J shed 7 bases, with 10 bases lying between them. The CDR3 is made up of 12 amino acids. CDR1 is GTSNPN, CDR2 SVGIG, per germline (reference sequence). In nucleotides, the CDR3 is TGTGCCTGGAAAGGAGTTATCGGGGAGCTGTTTTTT. It codes for CAWKGVIGELFF.

The table lists this clonotype with many counts. The rearrangement uses TRBV6-1 and TRBJ2-1; D uncertain. CDR3 length: 14 amino acids. V lost 6 bases to trimming and J lost 4 bases, with 13 bases between them. CDR1 and CDR2 from the germline V gene are MNHNS and SASEGT. The CDR3 loop is CASRENRNYNEQFF. CDR3 nucleotide sequence: TGTGCCAGCAGGGAAAATAGAAATTACAATGAGCAGTTCTTC.

The sample holds many counts of this clonotype. This CDR3 reads CAYIIGGASTDTQYF. CDR3 DNA: TGTGCTTATATTATCGGGGGGGCTAGCACAGATACGCAGTATTTT. The genes are TRBV30 and TRBJ2-3; TRBD2 agrees at 8 bases. This CDR3 is built from 15 residues. The germline V gene has CDR1 GTSNPN and CDR2 SVGIG (reference sequence).

This clonotype has a handful of counts. The genes are TRBV7-2 and TRBJ2-3; 10 bases map to TRBD1. The germline V gene encodes CDR1 SGHTA and CDR2 FQGNSA. The CDR3 contains 14 residues. The junction had 10 bases not matched to a gene; V was cut back by 6 bases and J by 10 bases. This CDR3 is CASRETGGARAQYF. The CDR3 bases are TGTGCCAGCAGGGAGACAGGGGGCGCCAGGGCGCAGTATTTT.